Presented here are 32 T cell receptor beta chains from one specimen sequenced in a study of shared clonotypes between healthy human individuals. The table came from immunoSEQ multiplex PCR; TCRdb's copy has only in-frame clones and leaves some out. Of 980,000 or so clones in the sample, about 80% were seen once. The sequenced material came from memory CD4+ T cells sorted from blood. The subset here: CD45RA-negative fraction. Receptors originate from a man between 18 and 29 years old in good health.

J is TRBJ2-1 and V is TRBV5-6; D unresolved. The CDR3 length is 11 residues. Germline loops: CDR1 SGHDT, CDR2 YYEEEE. Trimming cost V 6 bases and J 8 bases, with 9 bases left between them. The CDR3 DNA reads as TGTGCCAGCACCCTGGATTATGAGCAGTTCTTC. It translates to CASTLDYEQFF.

The gene calls are TRBV5-1 and TRBJ2-7; TRBD1 aligns across 9 bases. The germline V gene encodes CDR1 SGHRS and CDR2 YFSETQ. The CDR3 spans 16 residues. V lost 4 bases to trimming and J lost 0 bases; unmatched junction nucleotides: 8. CDR3: CASSQTGGAPSYEQYF. Written as DNA, the CDR3 is TGCGCCAGCAGCCAGACAGGGGGGGCCCCCTCCTACGAGCAGTACTTC.

This clone has ten or more counts. The genes are TRBV7-9 and TRBJ1-2, with TRBD1 as a possible D gene (5 bases). The germline V gene encodes CDR1 SEHNR and CDR2 FQNEAQ (reference sequence). The CDR3 sequence is 17 residues long. V was trimmed by 5 bases and J by 0 bases, leaving 19 bases between them. The CDR3 bases are TGTGCCAGCAGCCCCGAGGGACCCAGAGTGGCTAACTATGGCTACACCTTC. Its translation is CASSPEGPRVANYGYTF.

This rearrangement joins TRBV5-5 to TRBJ2-1; perhaps TRBD2 as D (6 bases). V was shortened by 5 bases and J by 4 bases, with 16 bases between the two germline ends. The CDR3 consists of 15 residues. Germline CDR1 SGHKS, CDR2 YYEKEE (reference sequence). CDR3 in amino acids: CASSMDWGTYNEQFF. CDR3 nucleotide sequence: TGTGCCAGCAGTATGGATTGGGGGACTTACAATGAGCAGTTCTTC. Full variable domain (rest looked up from reference TRBV5-5 and TRBJ2-1): DAGVTQSPTHLIKTRGQQVTLRCSPISGHKSVSWYQQVLGQGPQFIFQYYEKEERGRGNFPDRFSARQFPNYSSELNVNALLLGDSALYLCASSMDWGTYNEQFFGPGTRLTVL.

This chain connects TRBV19 to TRBJ1-1; TRBD1 matches 8 bases. CDR3 size: 15 residues. Germline CDR1 and CDR2: LNHDA and SQIVND (reference sequence). The V gene end was trimmed by 1 base and the J gene end by 0 bases; junction bases not matched to a gene: 1. The CDR3 is CASSIGTGMNTEAFF. CDR3 sequence (DNA): TGTGCCAGTAGTATAGGGACAGGGATGAACACTGAAGCTTTCTTT.

This clone was picked up a small number of times. In DNA, the CDR3 is TGTGCCAGCAGTCCCTCTAGCGGGAGAAACTACGAGCAGTACTTC. Translating gives CASSPSSGRNYEQYF. V is TRBV6-6 and J is TRBJ2-7; TRBD2 agrees at 10 bases. V was pared by 5 bases and J by 3 bases, with 7 bases of the junction left unmatched. This CDR3 comprises 15 residues. Germline lookup yields CDR1 MNHNY and CDR2 SVGAGI (reference sequence).

The rearrangement uses TRBV18 and TRBJ2-7; TRBD1 or TRBD2 may be the D gene (5 bases each). The CDR3 is made up of 13 amino acids. CDR1 KGHSH and CDR2 LQKENI come from the germline V gene. V lost 6 bases to trimming and J lost 3 bases, with 12 bases between them. DNA for the CDR3: TGTGCCAGCTCTGGGACGGCAGACTACGAGCAGTACTTC. As protein: CASSGTADYEQYF.

This sequence joins TRBV5-4 and TRBJ1-6; D possibly corresponds to TRBD1 (5 bases). Trimming stripped 5 bases from V and 7 bases from J, with 16 bases between. The germline gives CDR1 SGHNT, CDR2 YYREEE (reference sequence). The CDR3 spans 15 residues. The CDR3 spells CASSPGQLRNSPLHF. The CDR3 nucleotides are TGTGCCAGCAGTCCAGGGCAGCTACGCAATTCACCCCTCCACTTT.

The rearrangement joins TRBV9 to TRBJ2-7; D remains ambiguous. The V gene's germline CDR1 is SGDLS and CDR2 YYNGEE. V was trimmed by 0 bases and J by 5 bases, leaving 15 bases between them. The CDR3 spans 15 residues. The CDR3 DNA reads as TGTGCCAGCAGCGTAGCTCCTGTTCCCCCCAACGAGCAGTACTTC. Amino acid sequence: CASSVAPVPPNEQYF.

The chain carries TRBV18 and TRBJ1-1, with a tentative D call TRBD1 (6 bases). V was pared by 7 bases and J by 4 bases, with 16 bases between. CDR1 is KGHSH, CDR2 LQKENI, per germline. The length of the CDR3 is 14 residues. This chain's CDR3 is CASFTSRGATEAFF. In DNA form, the CDR3 reads TGTGCCAGCTTCACATCGAGGGGGGCCACTGAAGCTTTCTTT.

This chain uses TRBV7-6 with TRBJ2-1; 14 nucleotides line up with TRBD2. The CDR3 runs to 18 residues. Germline-derived CDR1 and CDR2 are SGHVS and FNYEAQ. The junction had 11 bases not matched to a gene; V was cut back by 5 bases and J by 5 bases. In DNA form, the CDR3 reads TGTGCCAGCAGCCCGCGGACCGGGACTAGCGGGAGTAACAATGAGCAGTTCTTC. Translating it yields CASSPRTGTSGSNNEQFF.

This chain joins TRBV5-1 and TRBJ1-2; D unresolved. Germline V gene data show CDR1 as SGHRS and CDR2 as YFSETQ. The CDR3 extends over 15 amino acids. Trimming left V 0 bases short and J 4 bases short, with 13 bases between. This chain's CDR3 is CASSLDGGKSYGYTF. The CDR3 DNA reads as TGCGCCAGCAGCTTGGATGGAGGAAAAAGCTATGGCTACACCTTC.

J is TRBJ2-5 and V is TRBV19; 7 bases map to TRBD2. Germline assignment: CDR1 LNHDA and CDR2 SQIVND (reference sequence). CDR3 length: 15 residues. V was pared by 7 bases and J by 5 bases, with 13 bases of the junction left unmatched. The CDR3 reads CASTLGGSLGETQYF. The CDR3 region has the DNA TGTGCCAGTACCCTCGGGGGGTCTTTGGGGGAGACCCAGTACTTC.

The chain links TRBV6-1 to TRBJ2-7; 12 nucleotides agree with TRBD1. The germline CDR1 and CDR2 sequences are MNHNS and SASEGT. V lost 6 bases to trimming and J lost 5 bases; unmatched junction nucleotides: 5. The CDR3 is made up of 14 amino acids. CDR3 loop: CASRGQGAGNEQYF. CDR3 bases: TGTGCCAGCAGGGGACAGGGGGCAGGGAACGAGCAGTACTTC.

This chain uses TRBV6-6 with TRBJ2-7; D gene unclear. V was shortened by 0 bases and J by 7 bases, with 7 bases between the two germline ends. Germline loops: CDR1 MNHNY, CDR2 SVGAGI (reference sequence). The CDR3 has 12 residues. CDR3 nucleotides: TGTGCCAGCAGTTACTCGATGAAAGAGCAGTACTTC. This translates into CASSYSMKEQYF.

This sequence joins TRBV7-9 and TRBJ2-6, with a tentative D call TRBD1 (6 bases). Germline V lookup: CDR1 SEHNR, CDR2 FQNEAQ (reference sequence). V gave up 1 base and J gave up 17 bases, with 9 bases separating them. The CDR3 runs to 11 residues. This chain's CDR3 is CASSLGQGMTF. The CDR3 coding sequence is TGTGCCAGCAGCTTAGGTCAGGGGATGACTTTC.

This chain uses TRBV11-1 with TRBJ2-5, with TRBD1 as a possible D gene (5 bases). The CDR3 is 14 residues long. Between the trimmed V and J ends, which lost 7 bases and 1 base, there was a span of 13 bases. Germline assignment: CDR1 SGHAT and CDR2 FQDESV (reference sequence). The CDR3 DNA reads TGTGCCAGCAACGTTGGACAAGTCCAAGAGACCCAGTACTTC. Translated, it gives CASNVGQVQETQYF. Filled out from reference TRBV11-1 and TRBJ2-5, the complete variable domain reads EAEVAQSPRYKITEKSQAVAFWCDPISGHATLYWYRQILGQGPELLVQFQDESVVDDSQLPKDRFSAERLKGVDSTLKIQPAELGDSAMYLCASNVGQVQETQYFGPGTRLLVL.

This rearrangement joins TRBV5-6 to TRBJ2-2; D tentatively reads TRBD1 or TRBD2 (6 bases each). Germline V gives CDR1 SGHDT, CDR2 YYEEEE. CDR3 size: 15 residues. The V end lost 5 bases, the J end lost 3 bases, and 14 bases lay between the germline ends. CDR3 DNA sequence: TGTGCCAGCAGTTCACCGGGGGCGGACACCGGGGAGCTGTTTTTT. Its protein product is CASSSPGADTGELFF.

This chain connects TRBV7-8 to TRBJ2-1; D tentatively fits TRBD1 or TRBD2 (5 bases each). This CDR3 spans 15 amino acids. The germline V gene encodes CDR1 SGHVS and CDR2 FQNEAQ. V was cut by 3 bases and J by 6 bases, with 15 bases left in between. This chain's CDR3 is CASSFSGTSSNEQFF. CDR3 in DNA: TGTGCCAGCAGCTTCTCCGGGACCTCAAGCAATGAGCAGTTCTTC.

This clone was seen more than once but under ten times. Other nucleotide sequences in the sample specify the same CDR3. The chain uses TRBV10-3 and TRBJ1-1, with D hard to call. Germline CDR1 ENHRY, CDR2 SYGVKD. This CDR3 spans 11 amino acids. V was clipped by 0 bases and J by 8 bases, with 4 bases between them. The CDR3 DNA sequence: TGTGCCATCAGTGAGTCCCGGGAAGCTTTCTTT. Translating gives CAISESREAFF.

The chain has TRBV2 and TRBJ2-4; 10 bases are a match to TRBD2. The V and J ends lost 2 bases and 1 base, in that order; junction bases with no gene match: 11. CDR1 and CDR2 from the germline V gene are SNHLY and FYNNEI. This CDR3 region has 19 residues. CDR3 DNA sequence: TGTGCCAGCAGTGAAAGATGGTCTAGCGGGGGTACCGCCAAAAACATTCAGTACTTC. As protein: CASSERWSSGGTAKNIQYF.

V gene TRBV7-9 combines with J gene TRBJ2-7; D gene ambiguous. Germline V gene sequence: CDR1 SEHNR, CDR2 FQNEAQ (reference sequence). This CDR3 region has 14 residues. Trimming removed 3 bases at V and 0 bases at J, with 9 bases between. The DNA of the CDR3 is TGTGCCAGCAGCTTTGGGTGGGCCTCCTACGAGCAGTACTTC. Translated: CASSFGWASYEQYF.

This chain connects TRBV5-1 to TRBJ1-1; D call uncertain. Trimming pared 4 bases from V and 1 base from J, leaving 8 bases between. Germline values: CDR1 SGHRS, CDR2 YFSETQ. This CDR3 is built from 13 residues. The CDR3 region has the DNA TGCGCCAGCAGCGCGTTCAAGAACACTGAAGCTTTCTTT. It codes for CASSAFKNTEAFF. The full variable domain, completed using reference TRBV5-1 and TRBJ1-1, is KAGVTQTPRYLIKTRGQQVTLSCSPISGHRSVSWYQQTPGQGLQFLFEYFSETQRNKGNFPGRFSGRQFSNSRSEMNVSTLELGDSALYLCASSAFKNTEAFFGQGTRLTVV.

The chain joins TRBV11-2 to TRBJ2-5; TRBD2 agrees at 8 bases. J gave up 1 base and V 3 bases, and 4 bases lay outside the gene matches. Germline CDR1 reads SGHAT; CDR2 reads FQNNGV. This CDR3 spans 15 amino acids. This CDR3 is CASSLGAGVQETQYF. The CDR3 DNA is TGTGCCAGCAGCTTGGGAGCGGGGGTCCAAGAGACCCAGTACTTC.

The chain is built from TRBV5-1 and TRBJ2-5, with 14 bases matching TRBD2. The ends lost 3 bases at V and 5 bases at J; junction bases unmatched: 9. CDR1 is SGHRS and CDR2 is YFSETQ in the germline V gene. This CDR3 spans 17 amino acids. Here the CDR3 reads CASSSGLAGGGRETQYF. In DNA, the CDR3 is TGCGCCAGCAGCTCAGGACTAGCGGGGGGAGGTCGCGAGACCCAGTACTTC.

The rearrangement joins TRBV5-1 to TRBJ2-2; 12 nucleotides match TRBD2. The germline V gene encodes CDR1 SGHRS and CDR2 YFSETQ. Unmatched junction bases numbered 5, after V lost 3 bases and J lost 5 bases. The CDR3 is 16 amino acids. The CDR3 DNA reads TGCGCCAGCAGCTCAGGGACTAGCGGGCCTACCGGGGAGCTGTTTTTT. This translates into CASSSGTSGPTGELFF.

The chain links TRBV30 to TRBJ1-1, with TRBD1 matching 8 bases. V gave up 5 bases and J gave up 3 bases; unmatched junction bases: 11. The CDR3 loop spans 15 amino acids. Germline CDR1 GTSNPN, CDR2 SVGIG (reference sequence). CDR3 sequence: CAWGGSDRGDTEAFF. The CDR3 region has the DNA TGTGCCTGGGGTGGGTCTGACAGGGGTGACACTGAAGCTTTCTTT.

The rearrangement uses TRBV9 and TRBJ2-6, with D possibly matching TRBD1 (6 bases). V shed 4 bases and J shed 4 bases, with 24 bases lying between them. Looked up from germline, CDR1 is SGDLS and CDR2 is YYNGEE. The CDR3 covers 19 residues. The CDR3: CASSPLADRTSGGANVLTF. The CDR3 DNA reads as TGTGCCAGCAGCCCCCTGGCCGACAGGACTTCTGGCGGGGCCAACGTCCTGACTTTC. The full variable domain, rest sourced from reference TRBV9 and TRBJ2-6, is DSGVTQTPKHLITATGQRVTLRCSPRSGDLSVYWYQQSLDQGLQFLIQYYNGEERAKGNILERFSAQQFPDLHSELNLSSLELGDSALYFCASSPLADRTSGGANVLTFGAGSRLTVL.

The chain combines TRBV10-3 with TRBJ1-3; D call uncertain. The CDR3 contains 17 residues. Germline values: CDR1 ENHRY, CDR2 SYGVKD. Between the trimmed V and J ends, which lost 3 bases and 0 bases, there was a span of 15 bases. The CDR3: CAISDPGRPSSGNTIYF. CDR3 DNA sequence: TGTGCCATCAGTGACCCTGGACGCCCGAGCTCTGGAAACACCATATATTTT.

In its sample, this clone was seen once. The chain carries TRBV9 and TRBJ2-7, with a tentative D call TRBD1 (6 bases). The CDR3 runs 14 residues. Germline CDR1 is SGDLS and CDR2 is YYNGEE. V lost 4 bases and J 3 bases, leaving 14 bases between the germline ends. This CDR3 is CASSPTGWDYEQYF. The DNA of the CDR3 is TGTGCCAGCAGCCCGACAGGCTGGGACTACGAGCAGTACTTC.

The chain carries TRBV29-1 and TRBJ2-5, with D uncertain. CDR3 length: 13 amino acids. CDR1 is SQVTM and CDR2 is ANQGSEA in the germline V gene. V was clipped by 3 bases and J by 4 bases, with 12 bases between them. In DNA, the CDR3 is TGCAGCGTTGATCCAGCTGTTCGAGAGACCCAGTACTTC. Protein sequence: CSVDPAVRETQYF.

The genes are TRBV2 and TRBJ2-2; possibly TRBD1 for D (5 bases). Trimming took 6 bases from V and 6 from J, leaving 11 bases between them. The CDR3 is 13 residues long. Looked up from germline, CDR1 is SNHLY and CDR2 is FYNNEI. CDR3 sequence reads: CASSARVSGELFF. The CDR3 DNA is TGTGCCAGCAGCGCCAGGGTGTCCGGGGAGCTGTTTTTT.